The text below deals with one T cell receptor (beta chain). The data were taken from a study of CD8 T cells in Susac syndrome. RNA amounts of roughly 0.5 to 1 ug underwent reverse transcription with random hexamers. Multiplex immunoSEQ PCR targeted 54 Vbeta and 13 Jbeta TCR beta segments. MiXCR, run by TCRdb on the immunoSEQ multiplex PCR reads, gives a single entry per CDR3 protein. The sample lists 130,000 to 150,000 distinct CDR3 sequences; over 85% were seen once. TCR beta from blood CD8+ and CD4+ T cells was sequenced. Controls matched for sex and age were healthy donors. The TCR originated in a human donor in good health. The sequenced material came from CD8+ T cells from PBMCs.

Here the CDR3 DNA reads TGTGCCAGCAGACCTACAGGGGTGTTGACTGAAGCTTTCTTT. Protein sequence: CASRPTGVLTEAFF. This chain joins TRBV27 and TRBJ1-1, with 7 bases matching TRBD1. The ends lost 6 bases at V and 5 bases at J; junction bases unmatched: 9. In germline, CDR1 is MNHEY, CDR2 SMNVEV (reference sequence). CDR3 length: 14 residues.